This T cell receptor (delta chain) was profiled in a study of γδ T cells in repeated Plasmodium falciparum infection. The CDR3 consists of 16 residues. Germline loops: CDR1 TSWWSYY, CDR2 QGS. Each sorted gammadelta sample had TRG and TRD chains sequenced. TCRdb applied CATT to the multiplex PCR reads for clone calling. The sample shows tens of thousands of delta-chain clones, less than 1% of them seen only once. This clone came up a few times. This likely came from a read error, as a far larger clone is one base away. Other nucleotide sequences from this sample produce the same CDR3. Gammadelta T cells were flow-sorted from PBMC into Vgamma9/Vdelta2+ and Vdelta2-negative populations for bulk analysis.

The sequence was collected from a pool of human donors (malaria-infected and uninfected, not separated). Called V gene: TRDV1; the J gene was not called; TRDD3 was called by the table and not checked on the DNA. The sequenced sample was gamma-delta T cells from blood. The CDR3 protein is CALSSGGDTPALLLIF. The DNA for the CDR3 is TGTGCCCTTTCCTCGGGGGGGGATACGCCGGCGTTGTTGCTCATCTTT.